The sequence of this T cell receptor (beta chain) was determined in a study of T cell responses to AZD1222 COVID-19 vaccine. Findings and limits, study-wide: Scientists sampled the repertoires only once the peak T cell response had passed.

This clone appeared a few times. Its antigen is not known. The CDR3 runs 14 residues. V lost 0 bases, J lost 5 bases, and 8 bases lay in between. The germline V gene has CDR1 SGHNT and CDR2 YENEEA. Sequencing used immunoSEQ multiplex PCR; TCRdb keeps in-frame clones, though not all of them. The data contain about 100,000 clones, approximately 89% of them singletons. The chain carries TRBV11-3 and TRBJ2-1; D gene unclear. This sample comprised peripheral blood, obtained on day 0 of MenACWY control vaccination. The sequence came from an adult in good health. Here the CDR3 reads CASSLEGYNNEQFF. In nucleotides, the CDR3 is TGTGCCAGCAGCTTAGAGGGCTACAACAATGAGCAGTTCTTC.